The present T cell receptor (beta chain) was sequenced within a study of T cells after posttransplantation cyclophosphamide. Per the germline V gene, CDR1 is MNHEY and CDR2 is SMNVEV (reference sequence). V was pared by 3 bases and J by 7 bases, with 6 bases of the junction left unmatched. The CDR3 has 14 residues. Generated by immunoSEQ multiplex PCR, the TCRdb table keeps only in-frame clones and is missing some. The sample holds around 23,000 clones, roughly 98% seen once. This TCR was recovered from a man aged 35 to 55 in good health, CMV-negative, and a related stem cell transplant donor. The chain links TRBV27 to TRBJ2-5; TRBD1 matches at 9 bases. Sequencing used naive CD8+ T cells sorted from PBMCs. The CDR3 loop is CASSLGQGVLTQYF. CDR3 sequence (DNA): TGTGCCAGCAGTTTGGGACAGGGCGTATTGACCCAGTACTTC.